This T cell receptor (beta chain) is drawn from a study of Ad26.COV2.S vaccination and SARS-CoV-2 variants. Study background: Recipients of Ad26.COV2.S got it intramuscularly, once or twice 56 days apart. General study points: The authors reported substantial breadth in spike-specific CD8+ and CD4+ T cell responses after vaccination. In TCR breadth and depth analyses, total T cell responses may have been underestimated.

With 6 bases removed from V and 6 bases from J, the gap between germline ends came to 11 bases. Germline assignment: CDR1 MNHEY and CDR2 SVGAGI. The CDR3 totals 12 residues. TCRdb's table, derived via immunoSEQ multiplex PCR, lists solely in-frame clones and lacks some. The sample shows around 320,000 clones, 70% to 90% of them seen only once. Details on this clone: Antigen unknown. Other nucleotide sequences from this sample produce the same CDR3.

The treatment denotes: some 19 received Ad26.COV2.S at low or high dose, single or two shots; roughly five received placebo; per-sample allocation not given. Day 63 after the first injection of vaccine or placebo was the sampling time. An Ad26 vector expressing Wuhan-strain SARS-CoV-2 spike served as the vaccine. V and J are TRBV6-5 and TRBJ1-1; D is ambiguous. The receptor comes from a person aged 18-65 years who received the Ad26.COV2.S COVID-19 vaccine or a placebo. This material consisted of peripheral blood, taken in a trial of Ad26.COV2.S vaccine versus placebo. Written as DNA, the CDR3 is TGTGCCAGCAGCTCCCGGGTCTCTGAAGCTTTCTTT. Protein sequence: CASSSRVSEAFF.